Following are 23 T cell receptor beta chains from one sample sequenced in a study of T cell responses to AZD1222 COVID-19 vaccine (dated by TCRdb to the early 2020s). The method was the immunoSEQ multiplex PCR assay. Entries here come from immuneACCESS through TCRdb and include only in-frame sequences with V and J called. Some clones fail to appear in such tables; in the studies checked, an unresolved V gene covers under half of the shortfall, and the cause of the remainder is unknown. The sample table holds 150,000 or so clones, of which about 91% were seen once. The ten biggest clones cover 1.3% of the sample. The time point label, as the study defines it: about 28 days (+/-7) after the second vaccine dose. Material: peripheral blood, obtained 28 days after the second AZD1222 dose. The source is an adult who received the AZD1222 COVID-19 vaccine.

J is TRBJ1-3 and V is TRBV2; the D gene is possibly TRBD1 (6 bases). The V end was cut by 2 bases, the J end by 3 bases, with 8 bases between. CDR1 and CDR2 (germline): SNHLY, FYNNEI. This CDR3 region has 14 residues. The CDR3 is CASSEWTDGNTIYF. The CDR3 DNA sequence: TGTGCCAGCAGTGAATGGACAGATGGAAACACCATATATTTT. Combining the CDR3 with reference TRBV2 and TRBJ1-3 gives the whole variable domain EPEVTQTPSHQVTQMGQEVILRCVPISNHLYFYWYRQILGQKVEFLVSFYNNEISEKSEIFDDQFSVERPDGSNFTLKIRSTKLEDSAMYFCASSEWTDGNTIYFGEGSWLTVV.

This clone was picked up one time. DNA for the CDR3: TGTGCCAGCAGCCCCCGGACTAGCGGGGGCCTCCAAGAGACCCAGTACTTC. Protein: CASSPRTSGGLQETQYF. The chain carries TRBV7-2 and TRBJ2-5; 13 nucleotides match TRBD2. With 5 bases clipped from V and 1 base from J, the junction kept 7 bases outside the gene matches. The CDR3 contains 17 residues. CDR1 SGHTA and CDR2 FQGNSA come from the germline V gene.

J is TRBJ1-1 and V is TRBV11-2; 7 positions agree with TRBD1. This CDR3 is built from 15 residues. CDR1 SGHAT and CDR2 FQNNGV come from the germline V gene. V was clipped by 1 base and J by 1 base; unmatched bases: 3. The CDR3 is CASSLGQGWNTEAFF. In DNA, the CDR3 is TGTGCCAGCAGCTTAGGACAGGGCTGGAACACTGAAGCTTTCTTT.

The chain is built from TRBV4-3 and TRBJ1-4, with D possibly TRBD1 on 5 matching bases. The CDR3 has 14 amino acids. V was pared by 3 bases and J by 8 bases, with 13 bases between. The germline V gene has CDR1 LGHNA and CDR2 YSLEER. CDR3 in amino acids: CASSQLAGHEKLFF. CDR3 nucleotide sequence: TGCGCCAGCAGCCAGTTAGCAGGGCACGAAAAACTGTTTTTT.

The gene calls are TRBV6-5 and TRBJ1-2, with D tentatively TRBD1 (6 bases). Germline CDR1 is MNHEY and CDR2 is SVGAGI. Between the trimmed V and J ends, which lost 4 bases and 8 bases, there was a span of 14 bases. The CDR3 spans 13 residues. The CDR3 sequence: CASSFDRWGGYTF. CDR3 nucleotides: TGTGCCAGCAGTTTTGACAGGTGGGGGGGCTACACCTTC.

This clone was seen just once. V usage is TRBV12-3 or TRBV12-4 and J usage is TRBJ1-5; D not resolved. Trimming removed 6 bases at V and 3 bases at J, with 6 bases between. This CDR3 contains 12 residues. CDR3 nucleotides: TGTGCCAGCAGCTGGCCCAATCAGCCCCAGCATTTT. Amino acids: CASSWPNQPQHF.

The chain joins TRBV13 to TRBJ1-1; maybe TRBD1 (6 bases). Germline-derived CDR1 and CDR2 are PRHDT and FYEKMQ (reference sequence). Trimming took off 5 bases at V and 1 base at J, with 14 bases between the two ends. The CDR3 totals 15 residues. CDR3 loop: CASSNRGHGNTEAFF. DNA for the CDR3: TGTGCCAGCAGCAACCGGGGGCACGGGAACACTGAAGCTTTCTTT.

The CDR3 bases are TGCGCCAGCAGCTCCCTTAGCGGGGGGGCGATTGAGCAGTTCTTC. Translated, it gives CASSSLSGGAIEQFF. The V call is TRBV5-1, the J call TRBJ2-1; 11 bases fit TRBD2. The CDR3 has 15 residues. Germline CDR1 is SGHRS and CDR2 is YFSETQ. V was clipped by 3 bases and J by 9 bases; unmatched bases: 8.

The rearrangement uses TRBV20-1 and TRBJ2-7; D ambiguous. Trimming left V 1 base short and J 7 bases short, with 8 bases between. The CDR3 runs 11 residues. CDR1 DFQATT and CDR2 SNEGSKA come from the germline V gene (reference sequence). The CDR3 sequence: CSARVAGEQYF. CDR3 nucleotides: TGCAGTGCTAGAGTAGCTGGGGAGCAGTACTTC.

In DNA, the CDR3 is TGCGCCAGCAGCGAGGGACAGGGATCTCAAGAGACCCAGTACTTC. It yields the protein CASSEGQGSQETQYF. The chain couples TRBV4-3 to TRBJ2-5; 9 bases fit TRBD1. V shed 5 bases, J shed 2 bases, and the junction held 6 bases outside the gene matches. CDR1 LGHNA and CDR2 YSLEER come from the germline V gene. This CDR3 contains 15 residues.

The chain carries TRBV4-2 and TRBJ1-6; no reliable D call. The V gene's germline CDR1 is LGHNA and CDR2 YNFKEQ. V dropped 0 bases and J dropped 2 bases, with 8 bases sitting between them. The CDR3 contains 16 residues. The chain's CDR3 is CASSQDQPTYNSPLHF. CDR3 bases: TGTGCCAGCAGCCAAGATCAGCCCACCTATAATTCACCCCTCCACTTT.

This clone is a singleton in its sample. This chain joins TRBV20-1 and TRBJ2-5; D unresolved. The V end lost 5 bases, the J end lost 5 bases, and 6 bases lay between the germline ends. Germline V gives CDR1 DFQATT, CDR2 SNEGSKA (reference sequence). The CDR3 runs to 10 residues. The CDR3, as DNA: TGCAGTGCTCAGCTGGAGACCCAGTACTTC. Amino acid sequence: CSAQLETQYF.

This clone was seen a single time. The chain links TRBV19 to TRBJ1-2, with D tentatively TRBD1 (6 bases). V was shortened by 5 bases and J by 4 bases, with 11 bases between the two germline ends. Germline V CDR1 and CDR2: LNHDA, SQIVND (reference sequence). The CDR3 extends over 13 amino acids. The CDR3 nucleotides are TGTGCCAGTAGTTCAGGGGTGGGCTATGGCTACACCTTC. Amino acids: CASSSGVGYGYTF.

The CDR3 spells CAWETGDVYNSPLHF. Written as DNA, the CDR3 is TGTGCCTGGGAAACAGGGGATGTCTATAATTCACCCCTCCACTTT. The chain is built from TRBV30 and TRBJ1-6; 7 bases fit TRBD1. The CDR3 has 15 residues. Trimming at V came to 5 bases and at J to 3 bases, leaving 7 bases not matched to a gene. CDR1 is GTSNPN, CDR2 SVGIG, per germline (reference sequence).

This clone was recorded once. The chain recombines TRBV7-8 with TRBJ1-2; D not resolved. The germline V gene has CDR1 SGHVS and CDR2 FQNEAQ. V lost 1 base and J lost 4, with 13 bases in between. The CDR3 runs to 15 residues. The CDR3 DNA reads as TGTGCCAGCAGCTTAGTGAGTGAGGGAGGCTATGGCTACACCTTC. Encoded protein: CASSLVSEGGYGYTF.

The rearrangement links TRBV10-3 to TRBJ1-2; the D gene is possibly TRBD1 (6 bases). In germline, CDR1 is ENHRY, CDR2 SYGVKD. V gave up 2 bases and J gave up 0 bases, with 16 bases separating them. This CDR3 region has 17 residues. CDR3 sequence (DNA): TGTGCCATCAGTGAGCCCTCACAGGGCCAAGCTAACTATGGCTACACCTTC. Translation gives CAISEPSQGQANYGYTF.

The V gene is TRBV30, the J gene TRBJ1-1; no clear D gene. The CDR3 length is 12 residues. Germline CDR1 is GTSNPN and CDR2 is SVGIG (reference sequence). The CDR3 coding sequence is TGTGTCATGGGCCGGTTGAACACTGAAGCTTTCTTT. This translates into CVMGRLNTEAFF.

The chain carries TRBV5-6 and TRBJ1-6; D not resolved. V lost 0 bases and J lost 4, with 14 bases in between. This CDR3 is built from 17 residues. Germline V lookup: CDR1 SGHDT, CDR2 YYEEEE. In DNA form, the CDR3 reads TGTGCCAGCAGCTTGGGAACAGTCCGGGCATATAATTCACCCCTCCACTTT. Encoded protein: CASSLGTVRAYNSPLHF.

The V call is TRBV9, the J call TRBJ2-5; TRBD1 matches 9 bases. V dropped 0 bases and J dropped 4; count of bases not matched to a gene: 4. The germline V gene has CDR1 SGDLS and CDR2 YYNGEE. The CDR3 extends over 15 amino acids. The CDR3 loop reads CASSVATGGGETQYF. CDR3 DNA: TGTGCCAGCAGCGTAGCCACAGGGGGCGGAGAGACCCAGTACTTC.

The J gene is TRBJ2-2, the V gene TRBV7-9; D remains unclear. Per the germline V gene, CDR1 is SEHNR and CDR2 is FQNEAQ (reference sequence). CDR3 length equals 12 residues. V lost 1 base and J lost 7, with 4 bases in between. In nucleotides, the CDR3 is TGTGCCAGCAGCTTAGTAGTCGGGGAGCTGTTTTTT. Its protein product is CASSLVVGELFF.

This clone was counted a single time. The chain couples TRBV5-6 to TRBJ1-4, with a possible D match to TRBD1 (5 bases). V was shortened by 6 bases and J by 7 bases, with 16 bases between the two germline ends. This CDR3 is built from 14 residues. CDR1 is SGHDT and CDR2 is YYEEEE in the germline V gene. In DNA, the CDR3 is TGTGCCAGCAATCGGGGCACCGGACGTGAAAAACTGTTTTTT. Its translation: CASNRGTGREKLFF.

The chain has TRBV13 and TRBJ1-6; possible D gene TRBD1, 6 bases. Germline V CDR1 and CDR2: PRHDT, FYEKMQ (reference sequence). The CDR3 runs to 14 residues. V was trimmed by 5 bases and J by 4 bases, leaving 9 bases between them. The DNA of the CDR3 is TGTGCCAGCAGCCCAGGACAGTATAATTCACCCCTCCACTTT. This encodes CASSPGQYNSPLHF.

This chain's CDR3 is CASSQDRGSGDIQYF. CDR3 DNA sequence: TGCGCCAGCAGCCAAGATCGCGGGAGTGGGGACATTCAGTACTTC. The chain employs TRBV4-3 and TRBJ2-4, with 7 bases matching TRBD2. Germline CDR1 reads LGHNA; CDR2 reads YSLEER. The CDR3 extends over 15 amino acids. The V and J ends lost 0 bases and 8 bases, in that order; junction bases with no gene match: 7.